These 8 T cell receptor beta chains came from one sample sequenced in a study of blood T cell repertoires in COVID-19. Measured with immunoSEQ multiplex PCR; TCRdb has only the in-frame clones, and not every one. The repertoire holds 360,000 or so clones, with over 85% as singletons. The sequencing input was PBMCs or T cells enriched from blood (not recorded which). The receptors originated from a woman aged 25 to 45 who had recovered from COVID-19.

The rearrangement uses TRBV3-1 (or the pseudogene TRBV3-2) and TRBJ1-2, with 7 nucleotides matching TRBD1. Trimming cost V 2 bases and J 4 bases; bases outside gene matches: 7. The CDR3 is 15 amino acids. Germline CDR1 and CDR2: LGHDT and YNNKEL (reference sequence). CDR3 coding DNA: TGTGCCAGCAGCCAAACCGGGACAGACTTCTATGGCTACACCTTC. As protein: CASSQTGTDFYGYTF.

Details on this clone: The same CDR3 arises from other DNA sequences in this sample as well. J is TRBJ1-2 and V is TRBV7-9; TRBD1 might be the D (5 bases). Germline V lookup: CDR1 SEHNR, CDR2 FQNEAQ (reference sequence). The V and J ends lost 4 bases and 4 bases respectively, with 10 bases between them. The CDR3 extends over 13 amino acids. CDR3 sequence reads: CASSSTVFYGYTF. CDR3 in DNA: TGTGCCAGCAGCTCGACAGTATTCTATGGCTACACCTTC.

On this clone: At one of its ends the junction is not consistent with the germline gene, which may arise from a read error. The chain employs TRBV7-7 and TRBJ1-6; TRBD1 agrees at 7 bases. This CDR3 spans 18 amino acids. Germline CDR1 is SSHAT and CDR2 is FNYEAQ (reference sequence). CDR3 loop: CASSLVGRDSSYNSPLHF. The DNA of the CDR3 is TGTGCTAGCAGCTTAGTGGGGCGGGACAGCTCCTATAATTCACCCCTCCACTTT. Combining the CDR3 with reference TRBV7-7 and TRBJ1-6 gives the whole variable domain GAGVSQSPRYKVTKRGQDVTLRCDPISSHATLYWYQQALGQGPEFLTYFNYEAQPDKSGLPSDRFSAERPEGSISTLTIQRTEQRDSAMYRCASSLVGRDSSYNSPLHFGNGTRLTVT.

This clone has a handful of counts. V and J are TRBV3-1 (or the pseudogene TRBV3-2) and TRBJ1-5; no definite D call. CDR3 size: 13 residues. Germline lookup yields CDR1 LGHDT and CDR2 YNNKEL (reference sequence). V was shortened by 1 base and J by 4 bases, with 5 bases between the two germline ends. CDR3 region: CASSQVNNQPQHF. The CDR3 coding sequence is TGTGCCAGCAGCCAAGTAAATAATCAGCCCCAGCATTTT.

V gene TRBV27 combines with J gene TRBJ1-4, with 7 bases lining up with TRBD1. Germline V lookup: CDR1 MNHEY, CDR2 SMNVEV (reference sequence). V lost 6 bases to trimming and J lost 0 bases; unmatched junction nucleotides: 7. This CDR3 contains 16 residues. In DNA form, the CDR3 reads TGTGCCAGCAGAGACCACAGGGGAGCAACTAATGAAAAACTGTTTTTT. Its translation: CASRDHRGATNEKLFF.

V and J are TRBV24-1 and TRBJ2-1, with 9 positions matching TRBD2. The CDR3 has 15 residues. Germline CDR1 and CDR2: KGHDR and SFDVKD. The V gene end was trimmed by 7 bases and the J gene end by 0 bases; junction bases not matched to a gene: 3. The chain's CDR3 is CATSLAGSSYNEQFF. The CDR3 DNA follows: TGTGCCACCAGCCTAGCGGGGAGCTCCTACAATGAGCAGTTCTTC.

V is TRBV28 and J is TRBJ1-6, with D unclear. The CDR3 is made up of 16 amino acids. Germline lookup yields CDR1 MDHEN and CDR2 SYDVKM. V was clipped by 6 bases and J by 0 bases, with 12 bases between them. The CDR3 spells CASRTTRSSYNSPLHF. Here the CDR3 DNA reads TGTGCCAGCAGAACTACACGGAGCTCCTATAATTCACCCCTCCACTTT.

The chain combines TRBV7-3 with TRBJ1-1; D is undetermined. The CDR3 sequence is 13 residues long. The V and J ends lost 4 bases and 0 bases respectively, with 6 bases between them. The germline V gene encodes CDR1 SGHTA and CDR2 FQGTGA. In nucleotides, the CDR3 is TGTGCCAGCAGCTATAGTGTGAACACTGAAGCTTTCTTT. It translates to CASSYSVNTEAFF.